The clone carrying this T cell receptor beta chain was recorded many times. The sample comes from a study of T cells in Graves' hyperthyroidism and ophthalmopathy. There were TCR beta CDR3 regions amplified from RNA transcripts. During a first-round RT-PCR of the TCR CDR3, the HTBI primer set was used. In TCRdb, the multiplex PCR reads were re-called with MiXCR into one record per CDR3 protein. The data hold 350,000 or so distinct CDR3 sequences, with about a sixth observed a single time. The CDR3 consists of 14 residues. Germline CDR1 is SGHVS and CDR2 is FQNEAQ. The ends were cut back, 7 bases at V and 6 bases at J, with 18 bases in the middle.

The chain combines TRBV7-8 with TRBJ2-5, with a tentative D call TRBD1 (5 bases). The clonotype comes from a woman aged 40 to 55 with Graves' ophthalmopathy. Sequenced material: blood. DNA of the CDR3: TGTGCCAGCACCGAAACCAGGGTGTGGAAGACCCAGTACTTC. Encoded protein: CASTETRVWKTQYF.